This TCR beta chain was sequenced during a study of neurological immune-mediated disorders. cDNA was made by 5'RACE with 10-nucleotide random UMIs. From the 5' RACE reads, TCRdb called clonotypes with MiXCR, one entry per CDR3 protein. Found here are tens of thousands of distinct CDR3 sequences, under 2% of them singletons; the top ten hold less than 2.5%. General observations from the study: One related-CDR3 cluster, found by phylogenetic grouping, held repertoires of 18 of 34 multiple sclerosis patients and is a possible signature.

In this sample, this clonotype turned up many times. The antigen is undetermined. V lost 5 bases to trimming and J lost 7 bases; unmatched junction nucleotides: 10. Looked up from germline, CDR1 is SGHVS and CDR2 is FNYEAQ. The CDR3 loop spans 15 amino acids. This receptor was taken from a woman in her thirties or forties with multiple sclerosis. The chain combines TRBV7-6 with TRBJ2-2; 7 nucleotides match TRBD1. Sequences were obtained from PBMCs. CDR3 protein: CASSTLTGSIGELFF. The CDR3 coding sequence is TGTGCCAGCAGCACTTTGACAGGGTCTATCGGGGAGCTGTTTTTT.